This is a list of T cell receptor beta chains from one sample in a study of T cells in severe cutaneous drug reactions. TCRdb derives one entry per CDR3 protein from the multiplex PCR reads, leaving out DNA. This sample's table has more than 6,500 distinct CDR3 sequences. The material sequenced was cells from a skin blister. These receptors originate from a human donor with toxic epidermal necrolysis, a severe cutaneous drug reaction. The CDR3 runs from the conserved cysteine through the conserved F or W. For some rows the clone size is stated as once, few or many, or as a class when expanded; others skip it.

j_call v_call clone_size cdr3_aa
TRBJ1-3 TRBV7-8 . CASSLDSWDGSGNTIYF
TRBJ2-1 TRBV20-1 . CSARAPRLNEQFF
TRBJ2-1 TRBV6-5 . CASRTGGVEQFF
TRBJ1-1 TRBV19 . CASSIEDVPSAEAFF
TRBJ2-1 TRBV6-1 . CAIRGGRRSYNEQFF
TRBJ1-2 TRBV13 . CASSLVQGDSYGYTF
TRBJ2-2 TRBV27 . CASSRWDRDTGELFF
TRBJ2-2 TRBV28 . CASSFYPAGELFF
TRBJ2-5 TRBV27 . CASSLYTGSRETQYF
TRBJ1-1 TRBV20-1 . CSARRTVRTEAFF
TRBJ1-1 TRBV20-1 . CSGLGPENTEAFF
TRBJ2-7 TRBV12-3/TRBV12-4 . CASSGTEQNEQYF
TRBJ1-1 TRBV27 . CASTGTTTNEAFF
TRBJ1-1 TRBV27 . CASSLQGCMNTEAFF
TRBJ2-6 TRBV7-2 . CASSLAGSSYSGANVLTF
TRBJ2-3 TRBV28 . CASSSTGEVDTQYF
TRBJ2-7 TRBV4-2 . CASSQGLGQGSYEQYF
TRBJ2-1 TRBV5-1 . CASSLAGPTEQFF
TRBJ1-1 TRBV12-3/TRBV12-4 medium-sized CASSPGFGAFF
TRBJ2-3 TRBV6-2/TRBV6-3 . CASSPILAGVDTQYF
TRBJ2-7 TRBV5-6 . CASSYEWERPYYEQYF
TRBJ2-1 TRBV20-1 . CSAPGLASYNEQFF
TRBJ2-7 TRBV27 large CASSSGLYLEQYF
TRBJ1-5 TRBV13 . CASSEGGGQPQHF
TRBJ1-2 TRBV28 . CASSPDGSYYGYTF
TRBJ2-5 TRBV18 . CASSPGLVGETQYF
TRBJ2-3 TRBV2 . CASSLADTQYF
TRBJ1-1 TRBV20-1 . CSAGSRVKNTEAFF
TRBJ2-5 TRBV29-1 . CSVKPGEETQYF
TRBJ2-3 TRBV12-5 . CANLERPDTQYF
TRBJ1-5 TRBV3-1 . CASSRRGIQPQHF
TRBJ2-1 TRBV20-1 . CSASLGGLYNEQFF
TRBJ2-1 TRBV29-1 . CSVDRPSYNEQFF
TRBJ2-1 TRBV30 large CAWIRQGPTPQQFF
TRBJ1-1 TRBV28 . CASSLSPQAEAFF